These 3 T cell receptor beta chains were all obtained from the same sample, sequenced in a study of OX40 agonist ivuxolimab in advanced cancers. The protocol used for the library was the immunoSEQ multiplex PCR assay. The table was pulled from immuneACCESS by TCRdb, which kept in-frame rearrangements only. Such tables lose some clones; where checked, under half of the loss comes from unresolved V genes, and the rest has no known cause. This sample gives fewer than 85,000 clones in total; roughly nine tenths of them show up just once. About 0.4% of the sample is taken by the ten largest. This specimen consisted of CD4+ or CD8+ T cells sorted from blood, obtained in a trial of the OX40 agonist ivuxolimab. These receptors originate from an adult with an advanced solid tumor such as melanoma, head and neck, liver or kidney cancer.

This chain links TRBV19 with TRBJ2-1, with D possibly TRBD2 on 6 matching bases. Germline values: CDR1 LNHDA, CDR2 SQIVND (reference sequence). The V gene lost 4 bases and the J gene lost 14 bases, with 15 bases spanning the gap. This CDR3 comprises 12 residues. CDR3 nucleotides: TGTGCCAGTAGTACCCCCCCCGGGAGAGAGTTCTTC. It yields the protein CASSTPPGREFF.

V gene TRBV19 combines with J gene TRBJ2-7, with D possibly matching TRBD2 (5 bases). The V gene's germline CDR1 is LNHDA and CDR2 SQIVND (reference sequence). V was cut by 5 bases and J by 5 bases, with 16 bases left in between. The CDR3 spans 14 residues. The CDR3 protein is CASSGNFKRDEQYF. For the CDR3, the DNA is TGTGCCAGTAGTGGGAACTTTAAGAGGGACGAGCAGTACTTC. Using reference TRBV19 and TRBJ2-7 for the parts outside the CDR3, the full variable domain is DGGITQSPKYLFRKEGQNVTLSCEQNLNHDAMYWYRQDPGQGLRLIYYSQIVNDFQKGDIAEGYSVSREKKESFPLTVTSAQKNPTAFYLCASSGNFKRDEQYFGPGTRLTVT.

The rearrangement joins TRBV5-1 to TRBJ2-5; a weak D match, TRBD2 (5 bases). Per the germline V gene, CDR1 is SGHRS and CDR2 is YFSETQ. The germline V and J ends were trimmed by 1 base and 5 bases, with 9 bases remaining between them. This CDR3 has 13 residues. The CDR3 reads CASSLLALETQYF. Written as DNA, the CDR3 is TGCGCCAGCAGCTTGTTAGCGTTGGAGACCCAGTACTTC.